These 13 T cell receptor beta chains share one sample of origin, sequenced in a study of long-term antiretroviral therapy in people with HIV. Assay version v3.0 of immunoSEQ was used, and it was run at survey level. Produced via immunoSEQ multiplex PCR; TCRdb's table is partial and in-frame only. The table lists tens of thousands of clones, roughly 76% of them singletons. The sequenced sample was unsorted PBMCs, obtained 1.1 years before starting antiretroviral therapy. The receptor set was obtained from a woman aged 40 to 50 with HIV.

The chain combines TRBV7-2 with TRBJ1-5, with D maybe TRBD1 (6 bases). CDR1 is SGHTA and CDR2 is FQGNSA in the germline V gene. This CDR3 comprises 15 residues. Trimming stripped 1 base from V and 6 bases from J, with 13 bases between. In DNA form, the CDR3 reads TGTGCCAGCAGCTTAGTTTCGACAGGCAGTCAGCCCCAGCATTTT. Its protein is CASSLVSTGSQPQHF.

V is TRBV10-3 and J is TRBJ2-7, with TRBD1 identical over 8 bases. The V and J ends lost 6 bases and 5 bases, in that order; junction bases with no gene match: 6. Germline values: CDR1 ENHRY, CDR2 SYGVKD. The CDR3 runs 13 residues. For the CDR3, the DNA is TGTGCCATCAGGGGCAGGGGGCAAAACGAGCAGTACTTC. Its protein is CAIRGRGQNEQYF.

This rearrangement joins TRBV2 to TRBJ1-2; the D gene is possibly TRBD1 (6 bases). This CDR3 comprises 15 residues. Trimming shortened V by 6 bases and J by 0 bases, and 14 bases separated the two germline ends. The germline V gene has CDR1 SNHLY and CDR2 FYNNEI. In DNA form, the CDR3 reads TGTGCCAGCAGCACCAGGACAGATTCTAACTATGGCTACACCTTC. Translating it yields CASSTRTDSNYGYTF.

V and J are TRBV19 and TRBJ2-1; 7 nucleotides match TRBD1. The CDR3 length is 14 residues. Germline V gives CDR1 LNHDA, CDR2 SQIVND (reference sequence). Trimming cost V 5 bases and J 4 bases; bases outside gene matches: 5. CDR3 nucleotides: TGTGCCAGTAGTTGGGGGACAGTTTACAATGAGCAGTTCTTC. As protein: CASSWGTVYNEQFF.

The chain employs TRBV9 and TRBJ1-6, with 9 bases lining up with TRBD1. The J segment lost 6 bases and the V segment lost 4 bases, leaving 8 bases of the junction unmatched. From germline, CDR1 is SGDLS and CDR2 YYNGEE. There are 16 residues in the CDR3. In nucleotides, the CDR3 is TGTGCCAGCAGCCCCCCCGGACAGGGGTCTAATTCACCCCTCCACTTT. This codes for CASSPPGQGSNSPLHF.

J is TRBJ2-3 and V is TRBV10-3; 12 bases are a match to TRBD2. CDR1 and CDR2 (germline): ENHRY, SYGVKD. Unmatched junction bases numbered 4, after V lost 4 bases and J lost 2 bases. The CDR3 extends over 16 amino acids. Here the CDR3 reads CAISAGLAGTTDTQYF. The CDR3 nucleotides are TGTGCCATCAGTGCTGGACTAGCGGGGACCACAGATACGCAGTATTTT.

The V gene is TRBV6-6, the J gene TRBJ2-7; 8 bases match TRBD2. V lost 0 bases to trimming and J lost 2 bases; unmatched junction nucleotides: 3. This CDR3 contains 15 residues. The germline CDR1 and CDR2 sequences are MNHNY and SVGAGI (reference sequence). CDR3 sequence (DNA): TGTGCCAGCAGTTACTCAAGTAGCGGGACCTACGAGCAGTACTTC. Translating gives CASSYSSSGTYEQYF.

The rearrangement uses TRBV1 and TRBJ2-1; TRBD1 is taken as the D call from the table, unchecked against the DNA. TRBV1 represents a pseudogene. The CDR3 contains 16 residues. This CDR3 reads CTSSQEVRGPRNEQFF. For the CDR3, the DNA is TGCACCAGCAGCCAAGAGGTCAGGGGCCCCCGCAATGAGCAGTTCTTC.

This sequence joins TRBV13 and TRBJ2-1, with D possibly matching TRBD1 (6 bases). V was shortened by 1 base and J by 1 base, with 8 bases between the two germline ends. CDR3 length equals 15 residues. CDR1 PRHDT and CDR2 FYEKMQ come from the germline V gene (reference sequence). The CDR3 bases are TGTGCCAGCAGCTTAGAAGGACAGTCCTACAATGAGCAGTTCTTC. Encoded protein: CASSLEGQSYNEQFF.

The genes are TRBV5-4 and TRBJ1-2, with 10 bases fitting TRBD1. J lost 2 bases, V lost 0 bases, and 4 bases had no gene match. The germline CDR1 and CDR2 sequences are SGHNT and YYREEE (reference sequence). The CDR3 is 16 amino acids. The CDR3 here is CASSLAGTGVNYGYTF. In DNA form, the CDR3 reads TGTGCCAGCAGCTTGGCCGGGACAGGGGTCAACTATGGCTACACCTTC. Full variable domain (missing parts from reference TRBV5-4 and TRBJ1-2): ETGVTQSPTHLIKTRGQQVTLRCSSQSGHNTVSWYQQALGQGPQFIFQYYREEENGRGNFPPRFSGLQFPNYSSELNVNALELDDSALYLCASSLAGTGVNYGYTFGSGTRLTVV.

CDR3 in DNA: TGTGCCAGCAGTTACGGGCGGGAGACCGGGGAGCTGTTTTTT. It translates to CASSYGRETGELFF. This chain connects TRBV6-5 to TRBJ2-2, with TRBD2 matching 7 bases. J was trimmed by 5 bases and V by 2 bases; bases with no gene match: 2. Germline V gives CDR1 MNHEY, CDR2 SVGAGI. This CDR3 is built from 14 residues.

The chain combines TRBV10-2 with TRBJ1-5, with TRBD1 identical over 8 bases. V shed 8 bases, J shed 0 bases, and the junction held 6 bases outside the gene matches. Per germline, CDR1 WSHSY and CDR2 SAAADI. The length of the CDR3 is 15 residues. The CDR3 is CASGTGAYSNQPQHF. The CDR3 DNA reads TGCGCCAGCGGGACAGGAGCCTATAGCAATCAGCCCCAGCATTTT.

The chain links TRBV2 to TRBJ1-1; no definite D call. Germline V gene lookup returns CDR1 SNHLY and CDR2 FYNNEI. CDR3 length: 12 amino acids. Deletions cut 7 bases from V and 5 bases from J, with 11 bases between. The chain's CDR3 is CASILVRTEAFF. The CDR3 DNA reads TGTGCCAGCATCCTGGTACGGACTGAAGCTTTCTTT.